What follows are 21 T cell receptor beta chains derived from one specimen sequenced in a study of cytomegalovirus exposure and HLA in healthy donors. Some clones are missing from TCRdb's copy, which holds only in-frame ones; the method was immunoSEQ multiplex PCR. Of around 80,000 clones listed, approximately 96% are singletons. What was sequenced was PBMCs. The receptors were gathered from a woman younger than 35 in good health and CMV-seronegative.

As regards this clone: The limits of the CDR3 on the DNA are not certain, so only TCRdb's listed CDR3 is given. The chain joins TRBV21-1 to TRBJ1-5; the table's TRBD1 call for D was not verified on the DNA. TRBV21-1 corresponds to a pseudogene. The CDR3 is 19 residues long, counting both termini. The chain's CDR3 is CASSKEWGTGTRLNQPQHF.

The V gene is TRBV2, the J gene TRBJ1-1; D remains ambiguous. Looked up from germline, CDR1 is SNHLY and CDR2 is FYNNEI. V lost 2 bases and J 1 base, leaving 5 bases between the germline ends. The CDR3 covers 13 residues. The CDR3 reads CASSETENTEAFF. In nucleotides, the CDR3 is TGTGCCAGCAGTGAAACAGAGAACACTGAAGCTTTCTTT. The whole variable domain, filled in from reference TRBV2 and TRBJ1-1, reads EPEVTQTPSHQVTQMGQEVILRCVPISNHLYFYWYRQILGQKVEFLVSFYNNEISEKSEIFDDQFSVERPDGSNFTLKIRSTKLEDSAMYFCASSETENTEAFFGQGTRLTVV.

The rearrangement links TRBV29-1 to TRBJ1-1; 10 nucleotides align to TRBD1. Germline CDR1 reads SQVTM; CDR2 reads ANQGSEA. Germline trimming cut 8 bases from V and 1 base from J; bases unmatched to any gene: 4. The CDR3 totals 13 residues. CDR3 coding DNA: TGCAGCCTACGGACAGGGGGGAACACTGAAGCTTTCTTT. This gives the protein CSLRTGGNTEAFF.

The chain uses TRBV19 and TRBJ1-2; 9 bases match TRBD1. CDR3 length: 15 amino acids. V lost 1 base, J lost 4 bases, and 4 bases stayed unmatched. Germline V CDR1 and CDR2: LNHDA, SQIVND (reference sequence). The CDR3 protein is CASSIGDRVLYGYTF. In nucleotides, the CDR3 is TGTGCCAGTAGTATAGGGGACAGGGTCCTCTATGGCTACACCTTC.

The V call is TRBV4-1, the J call TRBJ2-6, with 11 bases identical to TRBD2. Germline V gives CDR1 MGHRA, CDR2 YSYEKL. CDR3 size: 17 residues. J gave up 2 bases and V 1 base, and 1 base lay outside the gene matches. The chain's CDR3 is CASSQVAGGPGANVLTF. The CDR3, as DNA: TGCGCCAGCAGCCAAGTAGCGGGAGGGCCTGGGGCCAACGTCCTGACTTTC.

The chain couples TRBV10-3 to TRBJ1-5, with D possibly matching TRBD1 (6 bases). This CDR3 region has 14 residues. Germline CDR1 ENHRY, CDR2 SYGVKD. With 3 bases removed from V and 5 bases from J, the gap between germline ends came to 11 bases. The CDR3 bases are TGTGCCATCAGTGAAAGGGGGACGGATCAGCCCCAGCATTTT. It is translated as CAISERGTDQPQHF.

The CDR3 is CASSLREIPHNEQFF. In DNA, the CDR3 is TGTGCCAGCAGCTTAAGGGAGATCCCCCACAATGAGCAGTTCTTC. The V gene is TRBV7-9, the J gene TRBJ2-1; TRBD2 is a possible D gene (5 bases). Per germline, CDR1 SEHNR and CDR2 FQNEAQ (reference sequence). Trimming removed 2 bases at V and 5 bases at J, with 13 bases between. The CDR3 has 15 residues.

The table lists this clone with a count of one. V gene TRBV29-1 combines with J gene TRBJ2-7; 7 bases agree with TRBD2. The CDR3 is 11 residues long. After removal of 3 bases from V and 8 bases from J, the junction contained 4 bases not matched to a gene. Germline V CDR1 and CDR2: SQVTM, ANQGSEA. The CDR3 DNA sequence: TGCAGCGTTGAGGGGAGGGGCCAGCAGTACTTC. Amino acids: CSVEGRGQQYF.

This chain connects TRBV19 to TRBJ2-7; D might be TRBD1 (5 bases). V was clipped by 5 bases and J by 2 bases, with 16 bases between them. This CDR3 comprises 15 residues. Looked up from germline, CDR1 is LNHDA and CDR2 is SQIVND (reference sequence). CDR3 bases: TGTGCCAGTAGTCCGGCGGCCCAGGGCACCTACGAGCAGTACTTC. Amino acids: CASSPAAQGTYEQYF.

This sequence joins TRBV29-1 and TRBJ1-2; possible D gene TRBD1, 6 bases. In germline, CDR1 is SQVTM, CDR2 ANQGSEA. The ends were cut back, 6 bases at V and 8 bases at J, with 16 bases in the middle. CDR3 size: 12 residues. DNA of the CDR3: TGCAGCGTCGTAAAAGGACAGACAGGCTACACCTTC. Its translation: CSVVKGQTGYTF.

The gene calls are TRBV28 and TRBJ2-4; D gene ambiguous. CDR3 length equals 14 residues. V was cut by 4 bases and J by 3 bases, with 10 bases left in between. The germline V gene encodes CDR1 MDHEN and CDR2 SYDVKM. CDR3 protein: CASSSGPNKNIQYF. The CDR3 DNA sequence: TGTGCCAGCAGTTCCGGTCCGAACAAAAACATTCAGTACTTC.

The table lists this clone with a few counts. The chain has TRBV27 and TRBJ2-1, with TRBD2 identical over 10 bases. Trimming removed 2 bases from V and 8 bases from J; junction bases left unmatched: 6. Germline CDR1 is MNHEY and CDR2 is SMNVEV (reference sequence). The CDR3 runs to 15 residues. CDR3 sequence: CASSLGAGGLDEQFF. The CDR3 region has the DNA TGTGCCAGCAGTTTAGGAGCGGGAGGGCTCGATGAGCAGTTCTTC.

V is TRBV21-1 and J is TRBJ2-5; the table assigns TRBD1, which was not confirmed against the DNA. TRBV21-1 is recorded as a pseudogene. CDR3 length: 16 amino acids. The CDR3 nucleotides read TGTGCCAGCAGCAAAGTGGTCGACAGGGGGAAAAAGACCCAGTACTTC. It yields the protein CASSKVVDRGKKTQYF.

The chain carries TRBV5-1 and TRBJ2-2; D is unclear. The V and J ends lost 5 bases and 7 bases respectively, with 18 bases between them. Germline V lookup: CDR1 SGHRS, CDR2 YFSETQ. The CDR3 length is 15 residues. Here the CDR3 reads CASSSTEDSSGELFF. The DNA of the CDR3 is TGCGCCAGCAGTTCTACTGAAGACTCGAGCGGGGAGCTGTTTTTT.

This chain connects TRBV4-1 to TRBJ2-7; TRBD1 aligns across 8 bases. CDR1 and CDR2 (germline): MGHRA, YSYEKL. With V trimmed by 2 bases and J by 2 bases, 17 bases remained unmatched. The CDR3 is 19 residues long. CDR3 amino acids: CASSQPTMSRDRFTYEQYF. The CDR3 nucleotides read TGCGCCAGCAGCCAACCCACCATGAGCCGGGACAGGTTTACCTACGAGCAGTACTTC.

J is TRBJ2-1 and V is TRBV7-6, with D possibly matching TRBD1 (5 bases). The CDR3 totals 16 residues. Germline V gene data show CDR1 as SGHVS and CDR2 as FNYEAQ. Between the trimmed V and J ends, which lost 4 bases and 2 bases, there was a span of 15 bases. CDR3 sequence: CASSSFAGQTYNEQFF. The CDR3, as DNA: TGTGCCAGCAGCTCCTTCGCCGGACAAACCTACAATGAGCAGTTCTTC.

The CDR3 reads CASSLKTGSQPQHF. The CDR3 nucleotides read TGTGCCAGCAGTCTTAAGACAGGGAGTCAGCCCCAGCATTTT. This chain joins TRBV6-5 and TRBJ1-5; 7 nucleotides agree with TRBD1. Per germline, CDR1 MNHEY and CDR2 SVGAGI. The CDR3 has 14 residues. V trimming: 5 bases; J trimming: 6 bases; junction bases outside the gene matches: 7.

The CDR3 nucleotides read TGTGCCAGCAGTTACGGGGGGGAGGCTGCCTACGAGCAGTACTTC. Encoded protein: CASSYGGEAAYEQYF. The genes are TRBV6-6 and TRBJ2-7; TRBD2 matches 7 bases. V lost 2 bases and J lost 2; bases outside the gene matches: 6. The CDR3 is 15 residues long. Germline CDR1 is MNHNY and CDR2 is SVGAGI (reference sequence).

This sequence joins TRBV4-1 and TRBJ2-1, with TRBD2 identical over 7 bases. CDR1 and CDR2 from the germline V gene are MGHRA and YSYEKL. The trim removed 1 base at V and 5 bases at J, leaving 5 bases unmatched. The CDR3 is 15 amino acids. The DNA of the CDR3 is TGCGCCAGCAGCCAAGGACTAGCCACAAACAATGAGCAGTTCTTC. The encoded protein is CASSQGLATNNEQFF.

This chain uses TRBV28 with TRBJ2-3, with 9 bases lining up with TRBD1. Trimming cost V 6 bases and J 0 bases; bases outside gene matches: 10. Germline V gene data show CDR1 as MDHEN and CDR2 as SYDVKM. The CDR3 is 17 residues long. The CDR3 nucleotides are TGTGCCAGCAGACCCTACCGACAGGGGGGGAGCACAGATACGCAGTATTTT. The encoded protein is CASRPYRQGGSTDTQYF.

As for this clone: The junction shows a germline mismatch at one end, possibly a read error. This sample also contains other DNA sequences that code for the same CDR3. The chain employs TRBV6-1 and TRBJ1-5, with D unclear. CDR1 and CDR2 from the germline V gene are MNHNS and SASEGT. The length of the CDR3 is 13 residues. CDR3 amino acids: CASRDQANQPQHF. For the CDR3, the DNA is TGTGCCAGCAGGGATCAGGCCAATCAGCCTCAGCATTTT.